Listed below are T cell receptor beta chains from one sample, sequenced in a study of blood T cell repertoires in COVID-19. Sequenced by immunoSEQ multiplex PCR; TCRdb stores in-frame clones only, minus some. The sample lists 20,000 to 25,000 clones, about 83% occurring once. The sample was peripheral blood. These receptors all come from a human donor with active COVID-19. The donor label of this sample is uncertain. Both conserved end residues are part of each CDR3. Fields, in order: V gene, D gene, clone size, J gene, CDR3 DNA, CDR3 protein. A D gene is named only where the DNA matches it firmly. Some rows have no size entry. The others give once, few or many, or a class for an expanded clone.

V gene: TRBV7-9
D gene: NA
clone size: NA
J gene: TRBJ2-6
CDR3 DNA: TGTGCCAGCCCTCCTGGGGCCAACGTCCTGACTTTC
CDR3 protein: CASPPGANVLTF

V gene: TRBV6-5
D gene: NA
clone size: once
J gene: TRBJ2-3
CDR3 DNA: TGTGCCAGCAGTTACTCGGCAGTCATTGGCACAGATACGCAGTATTTT
CDR3 protein: CASSYSAVIGTDTQYF

V gene: TRBV29-1
D gene: NA
clone size: NA
J gene: TRBJ2-7
CDR3 DNA: TGCAGCGTTGAGGCCAGGGGCTACGAGCAGTACTTC
CDR3 protein: CSVEARGYEQYF

V gene: TRBV3-1/TRBV3-2
D gene: NA
clone size: NA
J gene: TRBJ1-1
CDR3 DNA: TGTGCCAGCACCATAAACGGGAGGTTGGCGTACGGGGTGAACACTGAAGCTTTCTTT
CDR3 protein: CASTINGRLAYGVNTEAFF

V gene: TRBV12-3/TRBV12-4
D gene: TRBD1
clone size: few
J gene: TRBJ1-4
CDR3 DNA: TGTGCCAGCAGTTTGTACAGGGGTGAAAAACTGTTTTTT
CDR3 protein: CASSLYRGEKLFF

V gene: TRBV7-6
D gene: TRBD2
clone size: NA
J gene: TRBJ2-5
CDR3 DNA: TGTGCCAGCAGCTCCCCGAGACTAGCGGCGTACCAAGAGACCCAGTACTTC
CDR3 protein: CASSSPRLAAYQETQYF

V gene: TRBV24-1
D gene: NA
clone size: few
J gene: TRBJ2-5
CDR3 DNA: TGTGCCACCAGTGAGGCAGAACAAGAGACCCAGTACTTC
CDR3 protein: CATSEAEQETQYF

V gene: TRBV7-8
D gene: TRBD2
clone size: NA
J gene: TRBJ2-1
CDR3 DNA: TGTGCCAGCAGCTTAGTACTAGCGGGAGTGATGAGTTCCTACAATGAGCAGTTCTTC
CDR3 protein: CASSLVLAGVMSSYNEQFF

V gene: TRBV7-2
D gene: NA
clone size: NA
J gene: TRBJ1-2
CDR3 DNA: TGTGCCAGCAGCGCCGCCACTCCACGGAGCTATGGCTACACCTTC
CDR3 protein: CASSAATPRSYGYTF

V gene: TRBV7-9
D gene: NA
clone size: NA
J gene: TRBJ2-6
CDR3 DNA: TGTGCCAGCAGCCCACAGGTGTATAGGGCCAACGTCCTGACTTTC
CDR3 protein: CASSPQVYRANVLTF

V gene: TRBV7-2
D gene: TRBD1
clone size: once
J gene: TRBJ1-6
CDR3 DNA: TGTGCCAGCAGCTTAAGTACAGGGGATAATTCACCCCTCCACTTT
CDR3 protein: CASSLSTGDNSPLHF

V gene: TRBV18
D gene: TRBD1
clone size: NA
J gene: TRBJ1-5
CDR3 DNA: TGTGCCAGCTCACCAGACAGGGATCAGCCCCAGCATTTT
CDR3 protein: CASSPDRDQPQHF

V gene: TRBV5-1
D gene: NA
clone size: NA
J gene: TRBJ2-3
CDR3 DNA: TGCGCCAGCACTCGGGAGTTTGGGACAGATACGCAGTATTTT
CDR3 protein: CASTREFGTDTQYF

V gene: TRBV28
D gene: NA
clone size: NA
J gene: TRBJ2-3
CDR3 DNA: TGTGCCAGCAGTTTTCGACAGCTCCCGGGAGATACGCAGTATTTT
CDR3 protein: CASSFRQLPGDTQYF

V gene: TRBV24-1
D gene: NA
clone size: NA
J gene: TRBJ1-2
CDR3 DNA: TGTGCCACCAGTGATTCCAGGGCCCTAGGGGGCTACACCTTC
CDR3 protein: CATSDSRALGGYTF

V gene: TRBV21-1
D gene: NA
clone size: NA
J gene: TRBJ2-7
CDR3 DNA: TGTGCCAGCAGCCCTCCGTGCAGGGGCCCTCTCGGGTACGAGCAGTACTTC
CDR3 protein: CASSPPCRGPLGYEQYF

V gene: TRBV7-9
D gene: NA
clone size: NA
J gene: TRBJ2-1
CDR3 DNA: TGTGCCAGCTGCCCCTCTCTAACGTACAATGAGCAGTTCTTC
CDR3 protein: CASCPSLTYNEQFF

V gene: TRBV28
D gene: NA
clone size: NA
J gene: TRBJ2-1
CDR3 DNA: TGTGCCGTCTCGGGACTTCATCACAATGAGCAGTTCTTC
CDR3 protein: CAVSGLHHNEQFF

V gene: TRBV7-8
D gene: TRBD2
clone size: NA
J gene: TRBJ2-2
CDR3 DNA: TGTGCCAGCAGCCCCCTAGCGGGAGGGCCGGGGCGGGAGCTGTTTTTT
CDR3 protein: CASSPLAGGPGRELFF

V gene: TRBV5-1
D gene: TRBD1
clone size: NA
J gene: TRBJ2-5
CDR3 DNA: TGCGCCAGCAGCGAACCGACAGGGGATCAAGAGACCCAGTACTTC
CDR3 protein: CASSEPTGDQETQYF

V gene: TRBV2
D gene: NA
clone size: NA
J gene: TRBJ2-1
CDR3 DNA: TGTGCCAGTCAAAGTTGGGCAGATAATGAGCAGTTCTTC
CDR3 protein: CASQSWADNEQFF

V gene: TRBV27
D gene: NA
clone size: few
J gene: TRBJ2-5
CDR3 DNA: TGTGCCAGCAGCCGATTCAACGTGGGGGGAGAGACCCAGTACTTC
CDR3 protein: CASSRFNVGGETQYF

V gene: TRBV2
D gene: NA
clone size: once
J gene: TRBJ1-2
CDR3 DNA: TGTGCCAGCAGGCAGGGGAGAATTGGCTACACCTTC
CDR3 protein: CASRQGRIGYTF

V gene: TRBV29-1
D gene: TRBD2
clone size: NA
J gene: TRBJ2-7
CDR3 DNA: TGCAGCGCCGTGACTAGCGGACCCTACGAGCAGTACTTC
CDR3 protein: CSAVTSGPYEQYF